A single sample is the source of the 16 T cell receptor beta chains below, sequenced in a study of blood T cell repertoires in COVID-19. This table comes from immunoSEQ multiplex PCR, and its TCRdb copy is limited to in-frame clones, with some not included. The table lists 85,000 to 130,000 clones, around 84% of them singletons. Sequencing used peripheral blood. The receptors come from a man aged 60 to 75 with acute or convalescent COVID-19.

The rearrangement joins TRBV6-5 to TRBJ2-3; no clear D. This CDR3 spans 13 amino acids. Germline V CDR1 and CDR2: MNHEY, SVGAGI. V was cut by 4 bases and J by 4 bases, with 9 bases left in between. CDR3 loop: CASSSRLADTQYF. CDR3 DNA: TGTGCCAGCAGTTCCAGACTTGCAGATACGCAGTATTTT.

The gene calls are TRBV2 and TRBJ1-6, with a tentative D call TRBD1 (5 bases). CDR1 and CDR2 from the germline V gene are SNHLY and FYNNEI. The CDR3 is 15 residues long. With 6 bases removed from V and 0 bases from J, the gap between germline ends came to 9 bases. CDR3 protein: CASSRVGSYNSPLHF. CDR3 coding DNA: TGTGCCAGCAGCAGGGTGGGCTCCTATAATTCACCCCTCCACTTT.

The genes are TRBV10-3 and TRBJ1-1; a possible D gene is TRBD1 (6 bases). Looked up from germline, CDR1 is ENHRY and CDR2 is SYGVKD. Trimming shortened V by 4 bases and J by 1 base, and 10 bases separated the two germline ends. The CDR3 is made up of 14 amino acids. CDR3 bases: TGTGCCATCAGTGGGACACAGGGGAACACTGAAGCTTTCTTT. Translation: CAISGTQGNTEAFF.

The V and J genes are TRBV5-1 and TRBJ2-7, with TRBD1 matching over 10 bases. V dropped 0 bases and J dropped 6; count of bases not matched to a gene: 3. Germline V CDR1 and CDR2: SGHRS, YFSETQ. The CDR3 has 14 amino acids. The CDR3 region is CASSLGQGAPEQYF. CDR3 DNA sequence: TGCGCCAGCAGCTTGGGACAGGGGGCCCCCGAGCAGTACTTC.

In its sample, this clone was seen once. CDR3 in amino acids: CASRDSGRGSYEQYF. In nucleotides, the CDR3 is TGTGCCAGCAGGGATAGCGGGAGAGGTTCCTACGAGCAGTACTTC. This chain joins TRBV27 and TRBJ2-7; 9 nucleotides align to TRBD2. Germline V gives CDR1 MNHEY, CDR2 SMNVEV (reference sequence). The CDR3 runs 15 residues. Trimming removed 6 bases from V and 1 base from J; junction bases left unmatched: 7.

The chain recombines TRBV7-2 with TRBJ2-3, with TRBD1 matching 8 bases. There are 17 residues in the CDR3. CDR1 and CDR2 from the germline V gene are SGHTA and FQGNSA. V was clipped by 1 base and J by 1 base; unmatched bases: 7. The CDR3 loop is CASSLGTGPSGTDTQYF. CDR3 sequence (DNA): TGTGCCAGCAGCTTAGGGACAGGGCCGTCGGGCACAGATACGCAGTATTTT.

This clone came up once. The chain is built from TRBV20-1 and TRBJ2-1; tentative D call: TRBD2 (6 bases). V was pared by 3 bases and J by 2 bases, with 29 bases between. In germline, CDR1 is DFQATT, CDR2 SNEGSKA (reference sequence). The CDR3 has 20 amino acids. This chain's CDR3 is CSASGSGAKITVRAYNEQFF. Written as DNA, the CDR3 is TGCAGTGCTAGTGGGTCGGGAGCCAAGATTACGGTTCGGGCCTACAATGAGCAGTTCTTC.

This chain joins TRBV6-5 and TRBJ2-7; possible D gene TRBD2, 6 bases. There are 11 residues in the CDR3. Trimming took off 8 bases at V and 5 bases at J, with 10 bases between the two ends. CDR1 and CDR2 from the germline V gene are MNHEY and SVGAGI. The CDR3 sequence: CASFGGDEQYV. The CDR3 region has the DNA TGTGCCAGCTTTGGAGGGGACGAGCAGTACGTC.

The gene calls are TRBV5-1 and TRBJ1-4; weak D call: TRBD1 (6 bases). There are 15 residues in the CDR3. Germline V gene data show CDR1 as SGHRS and CDR2 as YFSETQ. Between the trimmed V and J ends, which lost 8 bases and 7 bases, there was a span of 21 bases. CDR3 nucleotide sequence: TGCGCCAGTAGACAGGAGAGGTCCCTAGGTGAAAAACTGTTTTTT. It translates to CASRQERSLGEKLFF.

The CDR3: CASSQSGRPDGELFF. The CDR3 coding sequence is TGCGCCAGCAGCCAGAGCGGGCGCCCGGACGGGGAGCTGTTTTTT. V is TRBV5-1 and J is TRBJ2-2, with D perhaps TRBD2 (6 bases). CDR1 and CDR2 (germline): SGHRS, YFSETQ. CDR3 length: 15 amino acids. Trimming removed 4 bases from V and 7 bases from J, with 17 bases in between.

The chain uses TRBV6-6 and TRBJ2-7; D remains unclear. This CDR3 is 13 amino acids long. V was pared by 4 bases and J by 9 bases, with 16 bases between. Per the germline V gene, CDR1 is MNHNY and CDR2 is SVGAGI (reference sequence). The CDR3 DNA reads TGTGCCAGCAGTTTGGGCCCCTCCAACCGGCAGTACGTC. Its protein product is CASSLGPSNRQYV.

V and J are TRBV6-6 and TRBJ1-2; D may be TRBD1 (5 bases). This CDR3 has 14 amino acids. V was shortened by 2 bases and J by 6 bases, with 13 bases between the two germline ends. Germline V gene sequence: CDR1 MNHNY, CDR2 SVGAGI (reference sequence). The CDR3 DNA sequence: TGTGCCAGCAGTTACGGGCAGGGAGGCCATGGCTACACCTTC. It encodes CASSYGQGGHGYTF.

This chain connects TRBV5-1 to TRBJ2-5; TRBD2 matches at 14 bases. This CDR3 has 17 amino acids. Losses at the gene ends were 6 bases for V and 5 bases for J; bases not matched to a gene: 12. The germline CDR1 and CDR2 sequences are SGHRS and YFSETQ. The CDR3 region has the DNA TGCGCCAGCACGCCGTCTGCGACTAGCGGGAGGGCGGAGACCCAGTACTTC. It codes for CASTPSATSGRAETQYF.

The chain combines TRBV5-1 with TRBJ2-1; no firm D call. CDR3 length: 14 residues. V was pared by 2 bases and J by 10 bases, with 16 bases between. Germline assignment: CDR1 SGHRS and CDR2 YFSETQ. The CDR3 coding sequence is TGCGCCAGCAGCTTAGATCCAGCGTCACGAGAGCAGTTCTTC. It is translated as CASSLDPASREQFF.

The rearrangement links TRBV18 to TRBJ1-5; a weak D match, TRBD1 (5 bases). V lost 4 bases, J lost 1 base, and 8 bases lay in between. The CDR3 sequence is 14 residues long. The germline gives CDR1 KGHSH, CDR2 LQKENI. The CDR3 sequence: CASSRGHSNQPQHF. As DNA, the CDR3 is TGTGCCAGCTCACGAGGACACAGCAATCAGCCCCAGCATTTT.

This chain uses TRBV18 with TRBJ2-2; 9 nucleotides line up with TRBD1. Looked up from germline, CDR1 is KGHSH and CDR2 is LQKENI. The CDR3 totals 16 residues. The J segment lost 3 bases and the V segment lost 3 bases, leaving 5 bases of the junction unmatched. The CDR3 region is CASSPAGTGYTGELFF. CDR3 nucleotides: TGTGCCAGCTCACCTGCCGGGACAGGGTACACCGGGGAGCTGTTTTTT.